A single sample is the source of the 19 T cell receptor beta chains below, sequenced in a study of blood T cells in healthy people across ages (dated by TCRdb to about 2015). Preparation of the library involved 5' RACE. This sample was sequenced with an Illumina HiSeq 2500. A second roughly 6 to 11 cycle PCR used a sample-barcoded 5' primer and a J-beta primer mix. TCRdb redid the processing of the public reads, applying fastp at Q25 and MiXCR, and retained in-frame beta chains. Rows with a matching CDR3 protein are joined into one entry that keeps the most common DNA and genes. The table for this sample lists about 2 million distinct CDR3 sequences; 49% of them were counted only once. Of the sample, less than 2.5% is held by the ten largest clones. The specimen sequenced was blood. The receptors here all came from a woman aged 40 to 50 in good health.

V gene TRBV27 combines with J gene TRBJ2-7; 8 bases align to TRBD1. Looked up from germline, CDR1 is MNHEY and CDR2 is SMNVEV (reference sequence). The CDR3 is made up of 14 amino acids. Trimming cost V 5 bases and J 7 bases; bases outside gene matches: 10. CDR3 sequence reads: CASSRTGHSGEQYF. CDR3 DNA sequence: TGTGCCAGCAGTCGGACAGGGCATTCGGGTGAGCAGTACTTC.

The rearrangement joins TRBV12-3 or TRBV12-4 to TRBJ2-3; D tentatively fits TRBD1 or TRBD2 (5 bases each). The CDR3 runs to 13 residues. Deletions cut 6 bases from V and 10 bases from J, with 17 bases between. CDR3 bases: TGTGCCAGCAGGTCAGGGCCCCTCGGGGCGCAGTATTTT. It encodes CASRSGPLGAQYF.

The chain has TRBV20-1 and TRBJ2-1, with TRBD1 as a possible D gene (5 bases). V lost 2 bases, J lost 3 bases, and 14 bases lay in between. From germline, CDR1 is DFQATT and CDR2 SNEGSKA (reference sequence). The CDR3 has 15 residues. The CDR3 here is CSARSQGGFYNEQFF. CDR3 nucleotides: TGCAGTGCTAGATCTCAGGGCGGATTCTACAATGAGCAGTTCTTC.

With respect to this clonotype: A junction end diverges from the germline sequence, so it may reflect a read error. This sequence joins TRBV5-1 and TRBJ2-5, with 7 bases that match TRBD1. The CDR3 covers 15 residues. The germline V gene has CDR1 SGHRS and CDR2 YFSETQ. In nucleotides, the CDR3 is TGTGCCAGCAGCTTAGGGCAGGGGGACCGGGAGACCCAGTACTTC. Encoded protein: CASSLGQGDRETQYF.

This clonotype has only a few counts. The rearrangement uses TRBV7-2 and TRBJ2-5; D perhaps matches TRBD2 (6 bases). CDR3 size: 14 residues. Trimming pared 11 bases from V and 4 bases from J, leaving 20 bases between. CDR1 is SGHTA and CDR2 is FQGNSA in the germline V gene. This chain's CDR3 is CAGGLGLGGETQYF. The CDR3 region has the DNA TGTGCCGGCGGTCTAGGGCTGGGAGGAGAGACCCAGTACTTC. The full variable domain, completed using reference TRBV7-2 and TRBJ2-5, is GAGVSQSPSNKVTEKGKDVELRCDPISGHTALYWYRQSLGQGLEFLIYFQGNSAPDKSGLPSDRFSAERTGGSVSTLTIQRTQQEDSAVYLCAGGLGLGGETQYFGPGTRLLVL.

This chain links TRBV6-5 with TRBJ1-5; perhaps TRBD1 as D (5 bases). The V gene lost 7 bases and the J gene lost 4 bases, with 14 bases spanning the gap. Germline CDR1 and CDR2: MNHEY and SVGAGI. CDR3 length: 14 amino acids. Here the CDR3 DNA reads TGTGCCAGCACCCCTGGAGGGGAAAATCAGCCCCAGCATTTT. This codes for CASTPGGENQPQHF.

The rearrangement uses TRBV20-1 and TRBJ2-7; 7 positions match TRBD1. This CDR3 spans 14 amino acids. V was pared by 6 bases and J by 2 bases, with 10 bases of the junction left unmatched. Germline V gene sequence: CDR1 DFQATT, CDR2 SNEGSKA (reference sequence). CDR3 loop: CSAPPRDRPYEQYF. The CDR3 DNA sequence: TGCAGTGCACCACCCCGGGACAGACCCTACGAGCAGTACTTC.

The CDR3 protein is CASSVEGADSTDTQYF. The CDR3 DNA sequence: TGTGCCAGCAGCGTAGAAGGTGCGGACAGCACAGATACGCAGTATTTT. The V and J genes are TRBV9 and TRBJ2-3; D not certain. The V gene's germline CDR1 is SGDLS and CDR2 YYNGEE. V was shortened by 0 bases and J by 0 bases, with 11 bases between the two germline ends. The CDR3 is 16 residues long. The variable domain in full, completed from reference TRBV9 and TRBJ2-3, reads DSGVTQTPKHLITATGQRVTLRCSPRSGDLSVYWYQQSLDQGLQFLIQYYNGEERAKGNILERFSAQQFPDLHSELNLSSLELGDSALYFCASSVEGADSTDTQYFGPGTRLTVL.

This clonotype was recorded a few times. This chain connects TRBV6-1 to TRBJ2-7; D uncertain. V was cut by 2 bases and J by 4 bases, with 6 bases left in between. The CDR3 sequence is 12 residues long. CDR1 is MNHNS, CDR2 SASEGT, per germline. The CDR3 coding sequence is TGTGCCAGCAGTGAATTTGCTTACGAGCAGTACTTC. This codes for CASSEFAYEQYF.

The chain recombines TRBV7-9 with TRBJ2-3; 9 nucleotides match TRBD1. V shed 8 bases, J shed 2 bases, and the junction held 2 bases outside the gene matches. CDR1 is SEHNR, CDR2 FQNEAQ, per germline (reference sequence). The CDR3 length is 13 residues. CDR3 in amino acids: CASWDRDTDTQYF. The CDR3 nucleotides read TGTGCCAGCTGGGACAGGGACACAGATACGCAGTATTTT.

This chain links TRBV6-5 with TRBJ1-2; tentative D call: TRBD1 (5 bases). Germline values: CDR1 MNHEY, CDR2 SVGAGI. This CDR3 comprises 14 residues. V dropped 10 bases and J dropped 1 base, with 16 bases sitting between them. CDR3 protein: CANRTNRLNYGYTF. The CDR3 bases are TGTGCCAACAGGACAAACAGGCTTAACTATGGCTACACCTTC.

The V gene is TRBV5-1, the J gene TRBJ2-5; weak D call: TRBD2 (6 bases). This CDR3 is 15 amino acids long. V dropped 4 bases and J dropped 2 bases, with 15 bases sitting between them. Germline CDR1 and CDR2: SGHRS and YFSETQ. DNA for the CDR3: TGCGCCAGCAGCCGCCCACGGGAGACACAAGAGACCCAGTACTTC. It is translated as CASSRPRETQETQYF. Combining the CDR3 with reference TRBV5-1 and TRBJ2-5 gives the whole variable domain KAGVTQTPRYLIKTRGQQVTLSCSPISGHRSVSWYQQTPGQGLQFLFEYFSETQRNKGNFPGRFSGRQFSNSRSEMNVSTLELGDSALYLCASSRPRETQETQYFGPGTRLLVL.

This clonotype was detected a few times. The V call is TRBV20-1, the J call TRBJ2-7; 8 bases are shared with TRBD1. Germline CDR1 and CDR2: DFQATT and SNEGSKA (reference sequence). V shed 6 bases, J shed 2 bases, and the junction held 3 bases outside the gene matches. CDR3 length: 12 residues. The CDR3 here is CSAGQGPYEQYF. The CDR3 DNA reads TGCAGTGCCGGACAGGGCCCCTACGAGCAGTACTTC.

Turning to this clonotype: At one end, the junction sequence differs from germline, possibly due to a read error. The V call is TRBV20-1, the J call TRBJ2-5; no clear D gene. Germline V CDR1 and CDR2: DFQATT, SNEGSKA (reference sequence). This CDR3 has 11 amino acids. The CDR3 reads CSATVQGTQYF. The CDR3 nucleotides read TGCAGTGCGACCGTCCAAGGGACCCAGTACTTC.

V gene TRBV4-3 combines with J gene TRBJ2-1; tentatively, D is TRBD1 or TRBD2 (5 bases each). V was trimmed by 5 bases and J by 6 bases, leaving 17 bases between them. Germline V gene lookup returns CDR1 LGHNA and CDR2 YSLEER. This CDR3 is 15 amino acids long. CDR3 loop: CASSKTGPAGNEQFF. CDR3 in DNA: TGCGCCAGCAGCAAAACGGGACCGGCGGGCAATGAGCAGTTCTTC.

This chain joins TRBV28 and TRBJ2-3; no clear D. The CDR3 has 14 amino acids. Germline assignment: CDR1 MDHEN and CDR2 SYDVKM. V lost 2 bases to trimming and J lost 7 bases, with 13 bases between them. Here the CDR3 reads CASSLGVGGNTQYF. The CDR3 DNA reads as TGTGCCAGCAGTTTAGGTGTCGGCGGAAATACGCAGTATTTT.

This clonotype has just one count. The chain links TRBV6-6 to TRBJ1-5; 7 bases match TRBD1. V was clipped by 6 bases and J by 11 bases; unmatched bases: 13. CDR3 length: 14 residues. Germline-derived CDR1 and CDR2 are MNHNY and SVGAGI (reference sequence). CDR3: CASRIQGQFKSQHF. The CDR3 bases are TGTGCCAGCAGAATCCAGGGACAGTTCAAATCCCAGCATTTT.

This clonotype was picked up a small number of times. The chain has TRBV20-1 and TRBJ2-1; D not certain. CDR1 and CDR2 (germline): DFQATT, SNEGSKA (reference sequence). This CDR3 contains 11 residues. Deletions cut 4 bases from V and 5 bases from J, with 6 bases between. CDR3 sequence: CSAKRNNEQFF. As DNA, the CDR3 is TGCAGTGCTAAACGGAACAATGAGCAGTTCTTC.

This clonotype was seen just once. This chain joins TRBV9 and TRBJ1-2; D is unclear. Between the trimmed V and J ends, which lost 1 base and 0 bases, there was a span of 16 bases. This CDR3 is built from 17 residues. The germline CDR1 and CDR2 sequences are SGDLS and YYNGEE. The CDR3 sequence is CASSVQAIVSSNYGYTF. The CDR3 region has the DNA TGTGCCAGCAGCGTACAGGCAATAGTAAGCTCTAACTATGGCTACACCTTC.